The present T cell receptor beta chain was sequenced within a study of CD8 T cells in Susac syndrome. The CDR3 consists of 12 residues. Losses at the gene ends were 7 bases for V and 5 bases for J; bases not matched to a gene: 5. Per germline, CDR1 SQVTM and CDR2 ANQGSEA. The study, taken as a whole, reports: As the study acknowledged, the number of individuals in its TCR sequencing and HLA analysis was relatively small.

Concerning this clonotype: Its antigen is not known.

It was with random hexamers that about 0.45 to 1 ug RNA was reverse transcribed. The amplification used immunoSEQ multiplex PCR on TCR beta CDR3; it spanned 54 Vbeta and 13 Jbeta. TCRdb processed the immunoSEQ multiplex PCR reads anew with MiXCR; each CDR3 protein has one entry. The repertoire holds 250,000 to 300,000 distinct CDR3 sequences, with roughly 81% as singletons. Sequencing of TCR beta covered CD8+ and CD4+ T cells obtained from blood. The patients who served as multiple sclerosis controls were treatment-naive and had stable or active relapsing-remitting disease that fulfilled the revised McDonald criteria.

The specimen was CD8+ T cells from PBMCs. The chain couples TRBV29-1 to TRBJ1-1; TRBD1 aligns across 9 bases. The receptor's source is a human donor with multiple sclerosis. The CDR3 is CSGDRGETEAFF. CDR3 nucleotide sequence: TGCAGCGGCGACAGGGGGGAAACTGAAGCTTTCTTT.